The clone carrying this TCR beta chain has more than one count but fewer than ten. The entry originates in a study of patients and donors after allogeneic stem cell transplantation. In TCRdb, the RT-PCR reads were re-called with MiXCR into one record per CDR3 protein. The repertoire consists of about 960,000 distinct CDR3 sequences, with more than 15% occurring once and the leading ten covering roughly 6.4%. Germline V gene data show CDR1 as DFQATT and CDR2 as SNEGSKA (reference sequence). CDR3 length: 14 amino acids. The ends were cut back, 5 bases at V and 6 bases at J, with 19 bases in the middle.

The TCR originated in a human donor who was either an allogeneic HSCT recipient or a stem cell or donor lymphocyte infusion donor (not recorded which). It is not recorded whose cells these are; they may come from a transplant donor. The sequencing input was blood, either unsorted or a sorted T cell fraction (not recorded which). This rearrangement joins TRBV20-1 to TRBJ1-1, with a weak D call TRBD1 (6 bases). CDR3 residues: CSAPLGGGWAEAFF. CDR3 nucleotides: TGCAGTGCTCCTCTTGGGGGGGGCTGGGCTGAAGCTTTCTTT.